Given below is one T cell receptor (beta chain) in context. Its specificity is not known. The source of the sample is a study of T-cell memory formation after mild COVID-19. Study-wide background: TCR clusters showed largely donor specificity.

Study-level results: Clones contracting across day 15 to 85 had a balanced CD4/CD8 profile; later expanding clones leaned CD4+.

TCRdb reprocessed the 5' RACE reads with MiXCR, giving one entry per CDR3 protein. The sample yields over 120,000 distinct CDR3 sequences, around 27% seen once. Sample: PBMCs or a T cell subset sorted from them (not recorded which). This sequence originates from an adult woman who had mild COVID-19 (a few samples of this study predate the infection). Cell type and time point are not known.

The CDR3 spells CASSQPTGTEQFF. The CDR3 region has the DNA TGCGCCAGCAGCCAACCTACCGGGACAGAGCAGTTCTTC. The chain links TRBV4-1 to TRBJ2-1; TRBD1 is a possible D gene (6 bases). The germline V and J ends were trimmed by 2 bases and 10 bases, with 12 bases remaining between them. The CDR3 consists of 13 residues. From germline, CDR1 is MGHRA and CDR2 YSYEKL.